The sequence of this T cell receptor beta chain was determined in a study of neoadjuvant nivolumab and ipilimumab in lung cancer. The CDR3 runs 17 residues. Trimming took off 5 bases at V and 4 bases at J, with 24 bases between the two ends. Germline V gives CDR1 SEHNR, CDR2 FQNEAQ (reference sequence). As to this clone: Its antigen is not known.

Study observations and caveats: Compared with tumor-adjacent uninvolved lung, resected tumors showed greater richness and clonality. Resected-tumor TCR richness correlated positively with pretherapy blood richness. TCR receptors were sequenced in few samples.

Sequencing used immunoSEQ multiplex PCR; TCRdb keeps in-frame clones, though not all of them. The sample includes tens of thousands of clones, approximately 92% seen only once; the top ten take under 2.5%. This chain connects TRBV7-9 to TRBJ2-7, with D perhaps assigned TRBD1 or TRBD2 (5 bases each). Sequencing used peripheral blood, obtained after neoadjuvant nivolumab, alone or with ipilimumab, at or shortly before surgery. This TCR was recovered from an adult with non-small cell lung cancer. The DNA for the CDR3 is TGTGCCAGCAGCCATAACCGGGACCCCTTAACCCAGTACGAGCAGTACTTC. Translation: CASSHNRDPLTQYEQYF.